The next 29 T cell receptor beta chains were all read from a single sample in a study of beta chain features in type 1 diabetes. Reverse transcription of all isolated RNA meant that expressed TCRB transcripts were sequenced. Produced via immunoSEQ multiplex PCR; TCRdb's table is partial and in-frame only. The table includes hundreds of thousands of clones, around 15% detected once. Study results and caveats: People with Type 1 diabetes carried modestly yet significantly shorter TCRB CDR3s in all four CD4+ subsets.

No antigens are known for them. The sample was naive CD4+ T cells from blood. The origin of the receptors is a man between 18 and 29 years old with type 1 diabetes.

This clone was detected only a few times. The V and J genes are TRBV4-1 and TRBJ2-1, with D possibly called TRBD1 or TRBD2 (6 bases each). CDR3 length: 14 residues. Germline CDR1 MGHRA, CDR2 YSYEKL. V shed 3 bases and J shed 5 bases, with 11 bases lying between them. The CDR3 DNA follows: TGCGCCAGCAGCCAGGGGGGCTATAACAATGAGCAGTTCTTC. Its protein is CASSQGGYNNEQFF.

The chain has TRBV10-2 and TRBJ2-3, with D hard to call. Germline assignment: CDR1 WSHSY and CDR2 SAAADI. Trimming shortened V by 10 bases and J by 6 bases, and 11 bases separated the two germline ends. The CDR3 is 11 residues long. CDR3 loop: CATEVVDTQYF. DNA for the CDR3: TGCGCCACCGAGGTGGTTGATACGCAGTATTTT.

The chain carries TRBV21-1 and TRBJ2-3; the DNA was not compared with TRBD1, the D call given in the table. TRBV21-1 is reported as a pseudogene. The CDR3 has 17 residues. The CDR3 DNA reads as TGTGCCAGCAGCAGCCGGGACAGGGGCCTAGGATCAGATACGCAGTATTTT. This codes for CASSSRDRGLGSDTQYF.

This clone was seen a handful of times. V and J are TRBV7-2 and TRBJ2-6; tentatively, D is TRBD1 or TRBD2 (5 bases each). Germline loops: CDR1 SGHTA, CDR2 FQGNSA. Trimming pared 8 bases from V and 4 bases from J, leaving 12 bases between. The CDR3 is 14 residues long. CDR3 in amino acids: CASVRGSGANVLTF. CDR3 sequence (DNA): TGTGCCAGCGTCCGGGGCTCCGGGGCCAACGTCCTGACTTTC.

This clone was seen more than once but under ten times. The CDR3 sequence: CASFGRLTNTEAFF. CDR3 coding DNA: TGTGCCAGTTTCGGCCGACTTACGAACACTGAAGCTTTCTTT. The chain links TRBV27 to TRBJ1-1; D uncertain. The length of the CDR3 is 14 residues. Trimming took 9 bases from V and 1 from J, leaving 15 bases between them. The V gene's germline CDR1 is MNHEY and CDR2 SMNVEV (reference sequence).

This clone was counted a few times. The rearrangement links TRBV5-1 to TRBJ2-5; D is unresolved. V gave up 1 base and J gave up 2 bases, with 12 bases separating them. The CDR3 length is 15 residues. Germline-derived CDR1 and CDR2 are SGHRS and YFSETQ. Here the CDR3 reads CASSLRGDRQETQYF. DNA of the CDR3: TGCGCCAGCAGCTTGCGTGGGGATCGACAAGAGACCCAGTACTTC.

This clone appeared a few times. The V and J genes are TRBV10-1 and TRBJ1-2; TRBD1 matches at 8 bases. Germline trimming cut 6 bases from V and 8 bases from J; bases unmatched to any gene: 5. Germline CDR1 and CDR2: WNHNN and SYGVQD (reference sequence). CDR3 length: 12 residues. The CDR3 DNA reads as TGCGCCAGCAGCGACAGGGACAGGGGCTACACCTTC. This codes for CASSDRDRGYTF.

This clone was seen more than once but under ten times. The CDR3 is CASSTTRETQYF. As DNA, the CDR3 is TGTGCCAGCAGTACCACTCGAGAGACCCAGTACTTC. This chain joins TRBV6-5 and TRBJ2-5; D ambiguous. Germline V gene data show CDR1 as MNHEY and CDR2 as SVGAGI. The V and J ends lost 5 bases and 4 bases respectively, with 8 bases between them. CDR3 size: 12 residues.

Only a few counts were recorded for this clone. The V call is TRBV5-8, the J call TRBJ2-5; D gene ambiguous. V lost 4 bases and J 5 bases, leaving 12 bases between the germline ends. This CDR3 has 13 residues. The V gene's germline CDR1 is SGHTS and CDR2 YDEGEE. DNA for the CDR3: TGTGCCAGCAGCACCTGGAGTAGGGAGACCCAGTACTTC. This sequence encodes CASSTWSRETQYF.

The chain joins TRBV5-6 to TRBJ2-3; D is uncertain. Germline V gene lookup returns CDR1 SGHDT and CDR2 YYEEEE. V was clipped by 0 bases and J by 6 bases, with 8 bases between them. The CDR3 length is 13 residues. The chain's CDR3 is CASSLDRPDTQYF. DNA of the CDR3: TGTGCCAGCAGCTTGGACCGCCCGGATACGCAGTATTTT.

This chain connects TRBV15 to TRBJ2-7; D not resolved. The CDR3 length is 14 residues. Germline loops: CDR1 LNHNV, CDR2 YYDKDF (reference sequence). V was pared by 0 bases and J by 3 bases, with 9 bases between. In nucleotides, the CDR3 is TGTGCCACCAGCAGAGATCTGGGTGACTACGAGCAGTACTTC. It is translated as CATSRDLGDYEQYF.

This clone has a handful of counts. The genes are TRBV28 and TRBJ2-7; no clear D. V lost 3 bases to trimming and J lost 0 bases, with 15 bases between them. The CDR3 contains 16 residues. CDR1 and CDR2 (germline): MDHEN, SYDVKM. CDR3 region: CASSFSGPTSSYEQYF. CDR3 bases: TGTGCCAGCAGTTTCTCCGGACCGACGAGCTCCTACGAGCAGTACTTC.

This clone showed up just a few times. This chain uses TRBV5-1 with TRBJ2-3, with TRBD2 identical over 12 bases. CDR1 is SGHRS and CDR2 is YFSETQ in the germline V gene. V trimming: 0 bases; J trimming: 6 bases; junction bases outside the gene matches: 8. The CDR3 is 17 amino acids. CDR3 protein: CASSLASGGAHGDTQYF. CDR3 sequence (DNA): TGCGCCAGCAGCTTGGCTAGCGGGGGGGCCCACGGGGATACGCAGTATTTT. Together with reference TRBV5-1 and TRBJ2-3, the CDR3 gives the full variable domain: KAGVTQTPRYLIKTRGQQVTLSCSPISGHRSVSWYQQTPGQGLQFLFEYFSETQRNKGNFPGRFSGRQFSNSRSEMNVSTLELGDSALYLCASSLASGGAHGDTQYFGPGTRLTVL.

The rearrangement uses TRBV7-8 and TRBJ2-1; 8 bases align to TRBD2. Germline V gene sequence: CDR1 SGHVS, CDR2 FQNEAQ. The CDR3 runs 15 residues. The junction had 2 bases not matched to a gene; V was cut back by 0 bases and J by 4 bases. The CDR3 DNA sequence: TGTGCCAGCAGCTTAGCGAGCGGGGGTTACAATGAGCAGTTCTTC. Protein: CASSLASGGYNEQFF.

The V gene is TRBV30, the J gene TRBJ2-2; D gene unclear. Germline values: CDR1 GTSNPN, CDR2 SVGIG (reference sequence). The CDR3 loop spans 12 amino acids. The V end lost 1 base, the J end lost 7 bases, and 7 bases lay between the germline ends. The CDR3, as DNA: TGTGCCTGGAGTGCATCAGGCGGGGAGCTGTTTTTT. It specifies CAWSASGGELFF.

In this sample, this clone turned up many times. V is TRBV13 and J is TRBJ2-1, with 9 bases fitting TRBD1. CDR1 PRHDT and CDR2 FYEKMQ come from the germline V gene (reference sequence). V lost 4 bases to trimming and J lost 6 bases; unmatched junction nucleotides: 13. This CDR3 has 17 residues. Here the CDR3 reads CASSYIPGQGWGNEQFF. The DNA for the CDR3 is TGTGCCAGCAGCTACATCCCGGGACAGGGTTGGGGCAATGAGCAGTTCTTC.

This clone appeared a few times. CDR3 amino acids: CAWSVLAGHTEAFF. As DNA, the CDR3 is TGTGCCTGGAGTGTACTCGCAGGACACACTGAAGCTTTCTTT. The V and J genes are TRBV30 and TRBJ1-1; the D is unclear. Trimming left V 0 bases short and J 3 bases short, with 11 bases between. In germline, CDR1 is GTSNPN, CDR2 SVGIG (reference sequence). The CDR3 totals 14 residues.

The genes are TRBV30 and TRBJ2-5; unclear D gene. V was shortened by 2 bases and J by 3 bases, with 13 bases between the two germline ends. The germline CDR1 and CDR2 sequences are GTSNPN and SVGIG (reference sequence). CDR3 length: 14 amino acids. CDR3 region: CAWSWEQWKETQYF. The CDR3 DNA reads TGTGCCTGGAGTTGGGAACAGTGGAAAGAGACCCAGTACTTC.

The chain combines TRBV4-1 with TRBJ1-4; D is uncertain. Germline V lookup: CDR1 MGHRA, CDR2 YSYEKL. This CDR3 comprises 15 residues. The V and J ends lost 3 bases and 3 bases respectively, with 11 bases between them. This chain's CDR3 is CASSHIPGPNEKLFF. The DNA of the CDR3 is TGCGCCAGCAGCCACATACCGGGCCCTAATGAAAAACTGTTTTTT.

The rearrangement uses TRBV6-1 and TRBJ1-5; D is uncertain. CDR1 MNHNS and CDR2 SASEGT come from the germline V gene. The CDR3 sequence is 15 residues long. Deletions cut 1 base from V and 1 base from J, with 8 bases between. The CDR3 loop is CASSEVLGSNQPQHF. The CDR3 DNA reads TGTGCCAGCAGTGAAGTTTTAGGAAGCAATCAGCCCCAGCATTTT.

This clone has more than one count but fewer than ten. The V gene is TRBV7-9, the J gene TRBJ2-5; D may be TRBD1 or TRBD2 (6 bases each). Per the germline V gene, CDR1 is SEHNR and CDR2 is FQNEAQ (reference sequence). The CDR3 has 16 amino acids. The V end lost 2 bases, the J end lost 2 bases, and 15 bases lay between the germline ends. Here the CDR3 DNA reads TGTGCCAGCAGCTTATTATCGTGGGGGGCGCAAGAGACCCAGTACTTC. Its translation is CASSLLSWGAQETQYF.

The chain is built from TRBV7-9 and TRBJ1-6, with D uncertain. The CDR3 has 13 amino acids. Trimming left V 5 bases short and J 7 bases short, with 9 bases between. Germline loops: CDR1 SEHNR, CDR2 FQNEAQ (reference sequence). The CDR3 sequence is CASSLLGNSPLHF. CDR3 DNA: TGTGCCAGCAGCCTCCTTGGGAATTCACCCCTCCACTTT.

This sequence joins TRBV28 and TRBJ1-5; 10 bases align to TRBD1. Trimming took 2 bases from V and 6 from J; bases not matched to a gene: 7. The CDR3 has 16 amino acids. Germline V gives CDR1 MDHEN, CDR2 SYDVKM. CDR3 nucleotide sequence: TGTGCCAGCAGTTTACCCGGGACAGGGGTGGGTCAGCCCCAGCATTTT. Translating it yields CASSLPGTGVGQPQHF.

Details on this clone: A read error may produce the germline difference seen at one junction end. The V and J genes are TRBV4-1 and TRBJ2-2; D is perhaps TRBD2 (6 bases). This CDR3 region has 11 residues. Germline loops: CDR1 MGHRA, CDR2 YSYEKL. CDR3 amino acids: CASSQSGGLFF. CDR3 in DNA: TGCGCCAGCAGCCAATCCGGGGGGCTGTTTTTT.

V gene TRBV30 combines with J gene TRBJ1-2; TRBD1 might be the D (6 bases). There are 11 residues in the CDR3. Trimming shortened V by 7 bases and J by 6 bases, and 12 bases separated the two germline ends. CDR1 is GTSNPN, CDR2 SVGIG, per germline (reference sequence). Here the CDR3 reads CALGGGNGYTF. In nucleotides, the CDR3 is TGTGCCTTGGGAGGGGGGAATGGCTACACCTTC.

The V gene is TRBV30, the J gene TRBJ2-7, with D perhaps TRBD1 (6 bases). Germline CDR1 reads GTSNPN; CDR2 reads SVGIG (reference sequence). V lost 2 bases and J lost 2, with 10 bases in between. The length of the CDR3 is 13 residues. In DNA form, the CDR3 reads TGTGCCTGGAGTCAAGCAGGGGCCTACGAGCAGTACTTC. The encoded protein is CAWSQAGAYEQYF. Full variable domain (remainder filled in from reference TRBV30 and TRBJ2-7): SQTIHQWPATLVQPVGSPLSLECTVEGTSNPNLYWYRQAAGRGLQLLFYSVGIGQISSEVPQNLSASRPQDRQFILSSKKLLLSDSGFYLCAWSQAGAYEQYFGPGTRLTVT.

The chain couples TRBV29-1 to TRBJ2-1; D may correspond to TRBD1 or TRBD2 (5 bases each). Germline CDR1 and CDR2: SQVTM and ANQGSEA. V gave up 7 bases and J gave up 7 bases, with 17 bases separating them. This CDR3 is built from 13 residues. The CDR3 spells CSGGDPAWNEQFF. CDR3 nucleotides: TGCAGCGGAGGGGATCCGGCCTGGAATGAGCAGTTCTTC.

For the CDR3, the DNA is TGTGCCAGCAGCGCTCTACTGGGCTCTGGAAACACCATATATTTT. Its translation: CASSALLGSGNTIYF. The chain couples TRBV9 to TRBJ1-3; D is unclear. This CDR3 spans 15 amino acids. Germline values: CDR1 SGDLS, CDR2 YYNGEE. V lost 3 bases to trimming and J lost 0 bases, with 10 bases between them. Full variable domain (missing parts from reference TRBV9 and TRBJ1-3): DSGVTQTPKHLITATGQRVTLRCSPRSGDLSVYWYQQSLDQGLQFLIQYYNGEERAKGNILERFSAQQFPDLHSELNLSSLELGDSALYFCASSALLGSGNTIYFGEGSWLTVV.

This rearrangement joins TRBV6-1 to TRBJ2-7; a weak D match, TRBD1 (5 bases). V lost 2 bases, J lost 6 bases, and 5 bases lay in between. The CDR3 has 11 residues. Looked up from germline, CDR1 is MNHNS and CDR2 is SASEGT. The CDR3 DNA is TGTGCCAGCAGTGAACAGGGCGAGCAGTACTTC. Translation: CASSEQGEQYF.